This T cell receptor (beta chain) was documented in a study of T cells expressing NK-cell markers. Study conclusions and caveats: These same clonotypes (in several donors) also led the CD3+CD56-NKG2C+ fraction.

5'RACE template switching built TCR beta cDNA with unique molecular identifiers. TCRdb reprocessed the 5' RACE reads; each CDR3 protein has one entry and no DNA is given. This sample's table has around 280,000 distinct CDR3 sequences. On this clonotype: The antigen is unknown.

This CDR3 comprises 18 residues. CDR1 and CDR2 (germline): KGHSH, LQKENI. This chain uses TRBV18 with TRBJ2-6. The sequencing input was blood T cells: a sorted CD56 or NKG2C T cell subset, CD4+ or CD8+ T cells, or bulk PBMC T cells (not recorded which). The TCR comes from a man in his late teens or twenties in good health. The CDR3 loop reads CASSPPYPRGSGANVLTF.